This entry concerns a single T cell receptor beta chain. This clone is a singleton in its sample. There is no known antigen for this receptor. Base qualities are not at hand, and no much larger clone is one base apart. V loses 3 bases, J loses 0 bases, and the germline ends lie 10 bases apart. The germline V gene supplies CDR1 WSHSY and CDR2 SAAADI. From the cysteine through the phenylalanine, the CDR3 covers 15 amino acids. Of all the DNA, just the CDR3 is kept, 45 bases in frame from base 1. This entry belongs to a study of shared clonotypes between healthy human individuals (dated by TCRdb to the early 2020s). Notes on the research overall: Three men and a couple of women, aged 18 to 49 years, made up the cohort. For each donor, CD4 naive and CD4 memory were each given three plates, CD8 naive was given two plates, and CD8 memory was given one plate. The study deeply sequenced blood TCR repertoires of several healthy adults to estimate repertoire size and the extent of clonotype sharing between individuals. To increase sequencing depth and limit assay-specific biases, different laboratories used diverse techniques to prepare libraries and sequence TCR repertoires. Leukapheresis yielded between about 0.9 and 8.9 billion PBMCs per donor.

CD8 naive samples were obtained by positive selection for CCR7 among CD45RO-negative cells, yielding a CD45RA+CCR7+ population from which TemRA cells were excluded. Healthy HIV-negative adults with no recently reported acute infections or vaccinations were included as donors. All donors were Caucasian adults living in Nashville, Tennessee, USA. After blood collection by leukapheresis, PBMCs were isolated using Ficoll-Histopaque density gradient centrifugation and then cryopreserved in the vapor phase of liquid nitrogen. Analytical flow cytometry was used to check the purity and quantity of each magnetically sorted T cell population. Genomic DNA was isolated from each sorted fraction and quantified by UV absorbance on a Nanodrop 2000c. What the study reported, not specific to this receptor: Around 5.4% of naive CD4, 3.5% of naive CD8, approximately 2% of memory CD4, and about 0.4% of memory CD8 clonotypes were shared across a few donors. Incomplete sequencing was indicated by rarefaction of sorted-subset datasets, despite the large sequencing depth. Compared with non-shared clonotypes, the clonotypes found in all four sorted-subset donors had higher generation probabilities. Because the study included a small number of donors, the genetic and exposure-history diversity represented was limited. Pairwise subsampling led to the expectation that sequencing depth would affect the degree of clonotype sharing among donors. Estimated clonotype richness was generally larger for naive than for memory subsets. Sampling was restricted to blood, and TCR repertoires in tissues likely differ from the TCR repertoires found in blood.

TCR CDR3 regions were amplified from genomic DNA by multiplex PCR using the deep immunoSEQ assay. Genomic DNA extracted from each cell subset was distributed evenly over all wells of several immunoSEQ 96-well plates, and each plate served as one replicate. For sorted subsets, about 210 ng of genomic DNA, equivalent to 25,000 to 30,000 T cell genomes, went into each replicate PCR. Purified libraries were quantified with a Qubit 3.0 fluorometer, sized on a Bioanalyzer 2100, and re-quantified with the KAPA Library Quantification kit. Every immunoSEQ 96-well plate was sequenced on a separate single-read 150-cycle Illumina NextSeq 550 flow cell. The authors' analysis ran thus. Because the immunoSEQ output included only junctional sequences and no quality scores, the filtering could not be the same as the filtering used for full-length reads. To assign V/J genes and CDR3, sequences were annotated against IMGT germline references using PyIR, a Python wrapper for IgBLAST v1.9. Any read was removed if the V/J assignment was weak (E-value above 1e-6), the CDR3 was missing, or the read contained stop codons, out-of-frame junctions, or ambiguous translated residues. V3J clonotypes were defined as sequences sharing an identical inferred V gene, J gene, and CDR3 amino acid sequence. Percentage overlap between repertoires was computed as shared unique clonotypes divided by the size of the smaller repertoire. Three approaches were used to assess repertoire richness: RTK rarefaction, the Chao1 estimator, and Recon v2.1 estimates of unobserved clonotypes. For all TCRbeta clonotypes obtained by the gDNA method from a few donors, generation probabilities were computed with OLGA. TCRdb limited this immuneACCESS table to in-frame rearrangements with V and J called. A share of clones is missing; checked studies link under half to unresolved V genes, and the rest is unexplained. Clone size and V and J calls were adopted from that table, with D and trimming inferred from the DNA. Counted in this sample were around 2,000,000 clones; about 95% of them appeared once. The ten largest clonotypes hold approximately 1% of the sample.

The sequence is built from TRBV10-2 and TRBJ2-3; too little of a D gene remains to name it. This sequence originates from a man aged 18 to 29 in good health. Sequenced material: naive CD8+ T cells sorted from blood. What this sample's cell subset or site label stands for: CD45RA+CCR7+. CDR3 loop: CASSEVGLSTDTQYF. The nucleotide sequence is given as TGCGCCAGCAGTGAAGTGGGTCTTAGCACAGATACGCAGTATTTT.